What follows are 15 T cell receptor beta chains derived from one specimen sequenced in a study of shared clonotypes between healthy human individuals. The data were produced by immunoSEQ multiplex PCR, yet TCRdb's version contains in-frame clones alone and is incomplete. The repertoire holds some 2,100,000 clones, around 95% seen once, with roughly 0.13% in the top ten. The sequenced material came from naive CD4+ T cells sorted from blood. Subset reported: CD45RA+ positively selected. These receptors were taken from a man in his late teens or twenties in good health.

The rearrangement joins TRBV7-8 to TRBJ1-1; possibly TRBD1 for D (5 bases). The length of the CDR3 is 13 residues. CDR1 and CDR2 (germline): SGHVS, FQNEAQ. V was cut by 3 bases and J by 6 bases, with 11 bases left in between. Here the CDR3 reads CASSFRQRAEAFF. The CDR3 coding sequence is TGTGCCAGCAGCTTCAGACAGCGCGCTGAAGCTTTCTTT. Based on the CDR3 plus reference TRBV7-8 and TRBJ1-1, the full variable domain is GAGVSQSPRYKVAKRGQDVALRCDPISGHVSLFWYQQALGQGPEFLTYFQNEAQLDKSGLPSDRFFAERPEGSVSTLKIQRTQQEDSAVYLCASSFRQRAEAFFGQGTRLTVV.

The chain recombines TRBV11-2 with TRBJ2-3; 11 bases align to TRBD2. Germline values: CDR1 SGHAT, CDR2 FQNNGV. The CDR3 totals 16 residues. The V gene end was trimmed by 1 base and the J gene end by 4 bases; junction bases not matched to a gene: 4. The CDR3 DNA follows: TGTGCCAGCAGCTTAGCACTAGCGGGGGATGCAGATACGCAGTATTTT. It is translated as CASSLALAGDADTQYF.

The chain carries TRBV5-4 and TRBJ2-7; tentative D call: TRBD1 (5 bases). The ends were cut back, 0 bases at V and 4 bases at J, with 14 bases in the middle. Germline-derived CDR1 and CDR2 are SGHNT and YYREEE (reference sequence). The CDR3 consists of 15 residues. The CDR3 bases are TGTGCCAGCAGCTTGGGCGACAGCCTCGGATACGAGCAGTACTTC. It translates to CASSLGDSLGYEQYF.

The V and J genes are TRBV28 and TRBJ2-3, with D tentatively TRBD1 or TRBD2 (5 bases each). Germline V gene sequence: CDR1 MDHEN, CDR2 SYDVKM. V gave up 2 bases and J gave up 0 bases, with 12 bases separating them. The CDR3 is made up of 16 amino acids. CDR3 region: CASSLARGESTDTQYF. CDR3 coding DNA: TGTGCCAGCAGTTTAGCCCGGGGCGAGAGCACAGATACGCAGTATTTT.

The chain is built from TRBV4-1 and TRBJ1-5; D is perhaps TRBD1 (6 bases). This CDR3 comprises 13 residues. V was trimmed by 4 bases and J by 6 bases, leaving 10 bases between them. CDR1 is MGHRA, CDR2 YSYEKL, per germline. CDR3: CASSPDRSQPQHF. The DNA for the CDR3 is TGCGCCAGCAGCCCAGACAGGTCTCAGCCCCAGCATTTT.

The rearrangement links TRBV27 to TRBJ2-7; D is unclear. Trimming took 5 bases from V and 5 from J, leaving 10 bases between them. The germline CDR1 and CDR2 sequences are MNHEY and SMNVEV (reference sequence). This CDR3 comprises 12 residues. In DNA, the CDR3 is TGTGCCAGCAGTAAGAACAAGAACGAGCAGTACTTC. Translating gives CASSKNKNEQYF.

CDR3 sequence reads: CASSLGHGGYGETQYF. The CDR3 DNA reads TGTGCCAGCAGCTTAGGACACGGGGGGTATGGAGAGACCCAGTACTTC. The chain is built from TRBV7-8 and TRBJ2-5, with 7 positions matching TRBD2. The germline gives CDR1 SGHVS, CDR2 FQNEAQ. The CDR3 spans 16 residues. V lost 1 base, J lost 4 bases, and 9 bases stayed unmatched.

This clone was counted a few times. A much more abundant neighbour one base away suggests this may be a read error. The same CDR3 can be traced to other DNA sequences in this sample. The chain links TRBV18 to TRBJ2-2; D gene unclear. Germline CDR1 KGHSH, CDR2 LQKENI. The CDR3 is 13 residues long. V gave up 1 base and J gave up 1 base, with 1 base separating them. This chain's CDR3 is CASSPRNTGELFF. As DNA, the CDR3 is TGTGCCAGCTCACCACGGAACACCGGGGAGCTGTTTTTT.

V and J are TRBV19 and TRBJ1-6; perhaps TRBD1 as D (5 bases). The CDR3 sequence is 16 residues long. Trimming left V 5 bases short and J 7 bases short, with 18 bases between. Germline V gene sequence: CDR1 LNHDA, CDR2 SQIVND (reference sequence). The CDR3 spells CASSSSGTSSNSPLHF. For the CDR3, the DNA is TGTGCCAGTAGTTCTTCAGGGACCTCTTCGAATTCACCCCTCCACTTT.

The chain carries TRBV11-2 and TRBJ1-4; 8 nucleotides agree with TRBD1. The CDR3 extends over 17 amino acids. With V trimmed by 0 bases and J by 4 bases, 7 bases remained unmatched. Germline V gene lookup returns CDR1 SGHAT and CDR2 FQNNGV. The CDR3 DNA follows: TGTGCCAGCAGCTTAGATAATGAGGACAGGGTTAATGAAAAACTGTTTTTT. It yields the protein CASSLDNEDRVNEKLFF.

CDR3 region: CAISESHLTLEELFF. The CDR3 DNA reads as TGTGCCATCAGTGAGTCCCACTTGACCCTCGAGGAGCTGTTTTTT. The rearrangement uses TRBV10-3 and TRBJ1-4; the D is unclear. The J call may be mistaken, given a closer DNA end match to TRBJ2-2. This CDR3 is built from 15 residues. Germline CDR1 ENHRY, CDR2 SYGVKD.

V gene TRBV25-1 combines with J gene TRBJ1-2; 10 nucleotides align to TRBD1. There are 16 residues in the CDR3. V dropped 1 base and J dropped 9; count of bases not matched to a gene: 11. CDR1 is MGHDK and CDR2 is SYGVNS in the germline V gene. Here the CDR3 reads CASSEFPGQGPTRYTF. The CDR3 DNA reads TGTGCCAGCAGTGAATTTCCGGGACAGGGGCCCACACGCTACACCTTC.

This rearrangement joins TRBV5-1 to TRBJ2-7; a weak D match, TRBD1 (6 bases). Trimming cost V 4 bases and J 6 bases, with 20 bases left between them. In germline, CDR1 is SGHRS, CDR2 YFSETQ. The CDR3 has 15 amino acids. The DNA of the CDR3 is TGCGCCAGCAGCCCTGGTACGGGGACAAGACGCGAGCAGTACTTC. Its translation is CASSPGTGTRREQYF. The whole variable domain, remainder taken from reference TRBV5-1 and TRBJ2-7, is KAGVTQTPRYLIKTRGQQVTLSCSPISGHRSVSWYQQTPGQGLQFLFEYFSETQRNKGNFPGRFSGRQFSNSRSEMNVSTLELGDSALYLCASSPGTGTRREQYFGPGTRLTVT.

The genes are TRBV12-5 and TRBJ1-2; D possibly corresponds to TRBD1 (5 bases). Looked up from germline, CDR1 is LGHNT and CDR2 is FRNRAP. V was trimmed by 6 bases and J by 4 bases, leaving 15 bases between them. The CDR3 sequence is 14 residues long. CDR3 amino acids: CASGLGGTAYGYTF. The CDR3 DNA reads as TGTGCTAGTGGCCTAGGAGGGACGGCCTATGGCTACACCTTC.

This rearrangement joins TRBV11-2 to TRBJ1-4, with TRBD1 identical over 9 bases. V dropped 3 bases and J dropped 7; count of bases not matched to a gene: 6. The CDR3 has 15 amino acids. Germline-derived CDR1 and CDR2 are SGHAT and FQNNGV. In DNA, the CDR3 is TGTGCCAGCAGCTTCGCCGGGACAGGGCTTGAAAAACTGTTTTTT. Protein sequence: CASSFAGTGLEKLFF.